This entry describes one TCR beta chain. The same CDR3 also results from other DNA sequences found in this sample. This CDR3 has 15 amino acids. Trimming shortened V by 0 bases and J by 1 base, and 10 bases separated the two germline ends. CDR1 and CDR2 (germline): MGHRA, YSYEKL. This record comes from a study of OX40 agonist ivuxolimab in advanced cancers. Sequencing used immunoSEQ multiplex PCR; TCRdb keeps in-frame clones, though not all of them. This table holds around 74,000 clones, around 85% found once. This chain connects TRBV4-1 to TRBJ2-7, with D uncertain. Sequenced here: CD4+ or CD8+ T cells sorted from blood, sampled in a trial of the OX40 agonist ivuxolimab. The sequence derives from an adult with an advanced solid tumor such as melanoma, head and neck, liver or kidney cancer. The DNA for the CDR3 is TGCGCCAGCAGCCAAGATTTTGGTCAGTCCTACGAGCAGTACTTC. Translation gives CASSQDFGQSYEQYF.